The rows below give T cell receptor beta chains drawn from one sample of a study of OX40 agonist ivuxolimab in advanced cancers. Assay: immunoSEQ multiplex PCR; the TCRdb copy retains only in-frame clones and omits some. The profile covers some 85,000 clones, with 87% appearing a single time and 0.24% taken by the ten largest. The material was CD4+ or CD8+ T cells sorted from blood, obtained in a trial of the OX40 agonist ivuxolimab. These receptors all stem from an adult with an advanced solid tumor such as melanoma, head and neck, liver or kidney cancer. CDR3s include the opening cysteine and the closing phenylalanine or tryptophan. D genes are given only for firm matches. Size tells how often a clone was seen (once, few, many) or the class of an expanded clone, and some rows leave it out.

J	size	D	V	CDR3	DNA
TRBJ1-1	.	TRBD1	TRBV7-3	CASSPGQANTEAFF	TGTGCCAGCAGCCCGGGACAGGCTAACACTGAAGCTTTCTTT
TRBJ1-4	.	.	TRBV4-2	CASRDLTNEKLFF	TGTGCCAGCAGAGACCTCACTAATGAAAAACTGTTTTTT
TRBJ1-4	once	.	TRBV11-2	CASSLSFSGSSEKLFF	TGTGCCAGCAGCTTATCTTTTTCGGGATCGAGTGAAAAACTGTTTTTT
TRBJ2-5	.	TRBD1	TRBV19	CASSRSGTGGSETQYF	TGTGCCAGTAGTAGATCCGGGACAGGGGGTTCAGAGACCCAGTACTTC
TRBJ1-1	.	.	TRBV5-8	CASSLQQGNTEAFF	TGTGCCAGCAGCTTGCAACAGGGGAACACTGAAGCTTTCTTT
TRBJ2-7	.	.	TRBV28	CASSLSETYEQYF	TGTGCCAGCAGTTTATCAGAAACCTACGAGCAGTACTTC
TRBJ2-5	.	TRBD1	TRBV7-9	CASSWDSQETQYF	TGTGCCAGCAGCTGGGACAGCCAAGAGACCCAGTACTTC
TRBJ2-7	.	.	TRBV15	CATSRGDFVAGYEQYF	TGTGCCACCAGCAGAGGGGACTTTGTTGCAGGCTACGAGCAGTACTTC
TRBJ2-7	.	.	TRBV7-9	CASSLARREQYF	TGTGCCAGCAGCTTAGCCAGGCGCGAGCAGTACTTC
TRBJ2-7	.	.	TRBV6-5	CASSQGGYEQYF	TGTGCCAGCAGTCAGGGCGGGTACGAGCAGTACTTC
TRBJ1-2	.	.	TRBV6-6	CASSYDYGYTF	TGTGCCAGCAGTTATGACTATGGCTACACCTTC
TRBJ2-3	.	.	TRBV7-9	CASSPRTDTDTQYF	TGTGCCAGCAGCCCACGGACAGACACAGATACGCAGTATTTT
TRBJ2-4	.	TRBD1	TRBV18	CASSLGQGKNIQYF	TGTGCCAGCTCACTGGGACAGGGCAAAAACATTCAGTACTTC
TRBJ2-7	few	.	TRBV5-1	CASSSTGQTYEQYF	TGCGCCAGCAGCTCGACCGGCCAAACCTACGAGCAGTACTTC
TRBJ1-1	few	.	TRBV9	CASSVGQIMNTEAFF	TGTGCCAGCAGCGTCGGACAGATCATGAACACTGAAGCTTTCTTT
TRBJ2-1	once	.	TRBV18	CASSPPGRANEQFF	TGTGCCAGCTCACCACCTGGCAGGGCCAATGAGCAGTTCTTC
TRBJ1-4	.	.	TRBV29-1	CSGLVTNEKLFF	TGCAGCGGTCTAGTTACTAATGAAAAACTGTTTTTT
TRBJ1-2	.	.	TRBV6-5	CASSYLGTDTNYGYTF	TGTGCCAGCAGTTACCTCGGGACGGATACTAACTATGGCTACACCTTC
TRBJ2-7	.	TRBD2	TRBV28	CASARSGRGWEQYF	TGTGCCAGCGCCCGTAGCGGGAGGGGATGGGAGCAGTACTTC
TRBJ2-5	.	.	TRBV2	CASRDTKETQYF	TGTGCCAGCAGGGACACCAAAGAGACCCAGTACTTC
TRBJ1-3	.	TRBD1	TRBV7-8	CASRTGQGAWGNTIYF	TGTGCCAGCAGAACTGGACAGGGGGCTTGGGGAAACACCATATATTTT
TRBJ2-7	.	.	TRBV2	CASRGHYEQYF	TGTGCCAGCAGGGGGCACTACGAGCAGTACTTC
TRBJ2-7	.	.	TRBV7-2	CASSLFGGTAYEQYF	TGTGCCAGCAGCTTATTTGGCGGGACGGCCTACGAGCAGTACTTC
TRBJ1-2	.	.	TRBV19	CASSIISAGDYGYTF	TGTGCCAGTAGTATTATCTCGGCGGGGGACTATGGCTACACCTTC
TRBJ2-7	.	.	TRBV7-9	CASSFSADYEQYF	TGTGCCAGCAGCTTTTCGGCGGACTACGAGCAGTACTTC
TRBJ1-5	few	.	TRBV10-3	CAISKDGEEQPQHF	TGTGCCATCAGCAAGGACGGGGAGGAGCAGCCCCAGCATTTT
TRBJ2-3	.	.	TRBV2	CASSLNSGSTDTQYF	TGTGCCAGCAGTCTAAACAGCGGGAGCACAGATACGCAGTATTTT
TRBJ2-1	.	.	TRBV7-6	CASSGFRGTANEQFF	TGTGCCAGCAGCGGTTTCAGGGGTACGGCCAATGAGCAGTTCTTC
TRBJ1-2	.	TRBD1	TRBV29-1	CSAGTGGVNYGYTF	TGCAGCGCTGGGACAGGGGGAGTAAACTATGGCTACACCTTC
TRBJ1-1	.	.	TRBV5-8	CASSNWIRVVEAFF	TGTGCCAGCAGCAATTGGATTCGTGTTGTTGAAGCTTTCTTT
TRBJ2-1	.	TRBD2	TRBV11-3	CASSLGGLAGTNEQFF	TGTGCCAGCAGCTTAGGAGGCCTAGCGGGAACCAATGAGCAGTTCTTC
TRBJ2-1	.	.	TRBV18	CASSPPVGGGVLEQFF	TGTGCCAGCTCACCACCGGTCGGTGGTGGAGTATTAGAGCAGTTCTTC
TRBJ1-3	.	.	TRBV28	CASGRLISGNTIYF	TGTGCCAGCGGGAGACTGATTTCGGGAAACACCATATATTTT
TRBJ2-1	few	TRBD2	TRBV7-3	CASSSQGLAGVNEQFF	TGTGCCAGCAGCTCCCAGGGACTAGCGGGAGTCAATGAGCAGTTCTTC
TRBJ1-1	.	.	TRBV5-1	CASSLKNTEAFF	TGCGCCAGCAGCCTCAAGAACACTGAAGCTTTCTTT
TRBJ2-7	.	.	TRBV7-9	CASSLANEQYF	TGTGCCAGCAGCTTAGCTAACGAGCAGTACTTC
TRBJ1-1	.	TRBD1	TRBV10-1	CASSAVTGGTEAFF	TGCGCCAGCAGTGCCGTTACAGGGGGGACTGAAGCTTTCTTT
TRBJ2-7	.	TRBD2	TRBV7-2	CASSLPPLAGGPNEQYF	TGTGCCAGCAGCTTACCCCCACTAGCGGGAGGGCCCAACGAGCAGTACTTC
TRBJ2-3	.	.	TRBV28	CASSLFSPPKPTDTQYF	TGTGCCAGCAGTTTATTTTCCCCCCCTAAGCCGACAGATACGCAGTATTTT
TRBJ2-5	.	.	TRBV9	CASSVDVGVGGGETQYF	TGTGCCAGCAGCGTAGACGTGGGAGTCGGGGGCGGAGAGACCCAGTACTTC
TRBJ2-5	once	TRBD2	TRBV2	CASSVRAGGQETQYF	TGTGCCAGCAGTGTGCGGGCGGGAGGACAAGAGACCCAGTACTTC
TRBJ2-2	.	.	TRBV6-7	CASSYGTGPQKKNTGELFF	TGTGCCAGCAGTTACGGAACAGGACCTCAGAAAAAGAACACCGGGGAGCTGTTTTTT
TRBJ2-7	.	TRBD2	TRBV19	CASSHGGGTKQYF	TGTGCCAGTAGTCACGGGGGAGGGACCAAGCAGTACTTC
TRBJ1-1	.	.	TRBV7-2	CASSNRGYTEAFF	TGTGCCAGCAGCAATAGGGGGTACACTGAAGCTTTCTTT
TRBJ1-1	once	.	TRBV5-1	CASSPIGNTEAFF	TGCGCCAGCAGCCCGATAGGGAACACTGAAGCTTTCTTT
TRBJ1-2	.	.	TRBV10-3	CAISLGGSYGYTF	TGTGCCATCAGCCTAGGGGGTTCCTATGGCTACACCTTC
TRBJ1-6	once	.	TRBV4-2	CASSQDSAGSASPLHF	TGTGCCAGCAGCCAAGATTCCGCAGGGAGTGCTTCACCCCTCCACTTT
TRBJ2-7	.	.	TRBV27	CASSQRLSSGDFSYEQYF	TGTGCCAGCAGTCAGCGTCTTTCGTCAGGAGACTTTTCCTACGAGCAGTACTTC
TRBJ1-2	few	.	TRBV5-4	CASSLDGRAYGYTF	TGTGCCAGCAGCTTAGATGGCAGGGCGTATGGCTACACCTTC
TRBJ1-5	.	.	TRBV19	CASTYGAATYSNQPQHF	TGTGCCAGCACCTATGGGGCAGCAACATATAGCAATCAGCCCCAGCATTTT
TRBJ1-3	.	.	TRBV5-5	CASSIRLEGYGSGNTIYF	TGTGCCAGCTCAATTAGGCTGGAGGGGTACGGCTCTGGAAACACCATATATTTT
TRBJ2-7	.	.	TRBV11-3	CASSLETVSSYEQYF	TGTGCCAGCAGCTTAGAGACGGTGAGCTCCTACGAGCAGTACTTC